This is a list of T cell receptor beta chains from one sample in a study of blood T cell repertoires in COVID-19. The table came from immunoSEQ multiplex PCR; TCRdb's copy has only in-frame clones and leaves some out. The table shows roughly 440,000 clones, with approximately 88% occurring only once. The material sequenced was peripheral blood. These receptors were collected from a woman aged 45-65 years with COVID-19, enrolled during active disease. Both conserved end residues are part of each CDR3. The D gene is left open where the match is weak. Clone size is not always given. Where it is, it says once, few, many or a class for expanded clones.

j_call d_call v_call clone_size cdr3_aa cdr3_nt
TRBJ2-7 - TRBV6-1 - CASSEAVGRSNYEQYF TGTGCCAGCAGTGAAGCAGTAGGGAGGTCCAACTACGAGCAGTACTTC
TRBJ1-2 - TRBV9 - CASSPRGNTYYGYTF TGTGCCAGCAGCCCCCGGGGGAATACCTACTATGGCTACACCTTC
TRBJ1-4 - TRBV24-1 - CATSGRGGEKLFF TGTGCCACCAGTGGACGGGGAGGTGAAAAACTGTTTTTT
TRBJ1-2 - TRBV19 - CASTPGIHGYGYTF TGTGCCAGTACCCCCGGGATTCATGGCTATGGCTACACCTTC
TRBJ1-4 TRBD1 TRBV7-9 few CASSSRQGSNEKLFF TGTGCCAGCAGCTCCAGACAGGGGTCTAATGAAAAACTGTTTTTT
TRBJ2-2 - TRBV6-5 - CAVSRGGDTGELFF TGTGCCGTTTCTAGGGGGGGGGACACCGGGGAGCTGTTTTTT
TRBJ2-3 - TRBV28 - CASSAPSGLTDTQYF TGTGCCAGCAGTGCCCCCTCGGGACTGACAGATACGCAGTATTTT
TRBJ2-1 TRBD2 TRBV11-2 - CASSYGGASNEQFF TGTGCCAGCAGCTACGGGGGGGCCTCCAATGAGCAGTTCTTC
TRBJ1-1 TRBD1 TRBV6-5 - CASMTGESYTEAFF TGTGCCAGCATGACAGGGGAGAGTTACACTGAAGCTTTCTTT
TRBJ2-2 - TRBV4-1 - CASSPPGHKMGAGELFF TGCGCCAGCAGCCCACCGGGACACAAAATGGGGGCCGGGGAGCTGTTTTTT
TRBJ1-2 TRBD1 TRBV5-4 - CASRTGGGYTF TGTGCCAGTAGGACAGGGGGCGGCTACACCTTC
TRBJ1-5 - TRBV21-1 - CASSTRTDLSNQPQHF TGTGCCAGCAGCACGCGAACAGACCTTTCAAATCAGCCCCAGCATTTT
TRBJ1-1 - TRBV5-1 - CASTLSGGTEAFF TGCGCCAGCACCTTATCGGGGGGGACTGAAGCTTTCTTT
TRBJ2-7 TRBD1 TRBV27 - CASSLSAGGYEQYF TGTGCCAGCAGTTTGTCCGCAGGGGGCTACGAGCAGTACTTC
TRBJ2-7 - TRBV15 - CATSPPGESSYEQYF TGTGCCACCAGCCCGCCGGGGGAATCTTCCTACGAGCAGTACTTC
TRBJ1-5 - TRBV4-1 - CASSPLIGNQPQHF TGCGCCAGCAGCCCCCTCATAGGCAATCAGCCCCAGCATTTT
TRBJ1-1 - TRBV20-1 - CSAIKNTEAFF TGCAGTGCTATAAAGAACACTGAAGCTTTCTTT
TRBJ2-5 - TRBV12-5 once CASGLVGGTQYF TGTGCTAGTGGTTTGGTAGGGGGGACCCAGTACTTC
TRBJ1-2 TRBD1 TRBV10-2 - CASSFPTGSDGYTF TGCGCCAGCAGTTTCCCGACAGGGAGCGATGGCTACACCTTC
TRBJ2-5 TRBD2 TRBV7-2 - CASSLAGGPETQYF TGTGCCAGCAGCCTAGCGGGGGGGCCAGAGACCCAGTACTTC
TRBJ2-7 TRBD2 TRBV2 - CASSEGPRRGAAEQYF TGTGCCAGCAGTGAAGGTCCTAGGCGGGGGGCGGCCGAGCAGTACTTC
TRBJ1-1 TRBD1 TRBV6-5 - CASKRPDRDTEAFF TGTGCCAGCAAACGACCGGACAGGGACACTGAAGCTTTCTTT
TRBJ1-2 - TRBV5-6 - CASSLERGRSYTF TGTGCCAGCAGCTTGGAAAGGGGTAGGAGCTACACCTTC
TRBJ1-1 TRBD1 TRBV5-1 - CASSPNPRGRTEAFF TGCGCCAGCAGCCCGAACCCCAGGGGGCGAACTGAAGCTTTCTTT
TRBJ1-2 - TRBV6-5 - CASSPGILVGGYTF TGTGCCAGCAGTCCAGGGATCCTAGTGGGTGGCTACACCTTC
TRBJ1-1 - TRBV7-3 - CASSPARGCSPMNTEAFF TGTGCCAGCAGCCCGGCGCGGGGCTGTTCCCCCATGAACACTGAAGCTTTCTTT
TRBJ1-2 - TRBV12-3/TRBV12-4 - CASSPTVSYGYTF TGTGCCAGCAGTCCCACAGTGAGCTATGGCTACACCTTC
TRBJ2-7 TRBD1 TRBV30 - CAWSRGRLYEQYF TGTGCCTGGAGTAGGGGGCGTCTCTACGAGCAGTACTTC
TRBJ1-1 - TRBV6-6 - CASSWSTGEAFF TGTGCCAGCAGTTGGAGTACGGGAGAAGCTTTCTTT
TRBJ1-2 - TRBV5-4 - CASRAGETNYGYTF TGTGCCAGCAGGGCTGGGGAGACCAACTATGGCTACACCTTC
TRBJ1-2 - TRBV27 - CASSFGGSSGYTF TGTGCCAGCAGTTTCGGGGGGTCGAGTGGCTACACCTTC
TRBJ1-2 TRBD1 TRBV9 few CASSVRDRGSSGYTF TGTGCCAGCAGCGTCCGGGACAGGGGGAGTAGTGGCTACACCTTC
TRBJ1-4 - TRBV6-6 - CASSPGQSAEKLFF TGTGCCAGCAGTCCGGGACAATCTGCTGAAAAACTGTTTTTT